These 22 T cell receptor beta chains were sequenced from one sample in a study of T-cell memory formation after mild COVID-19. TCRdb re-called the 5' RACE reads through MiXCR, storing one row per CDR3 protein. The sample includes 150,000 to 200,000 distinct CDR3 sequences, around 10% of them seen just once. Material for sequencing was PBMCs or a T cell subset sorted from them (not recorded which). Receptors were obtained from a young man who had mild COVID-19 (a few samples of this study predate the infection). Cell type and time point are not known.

The CDR3 protein is CASSLDTTGGVRGYTF. CDR3 DNA sequence: TGCGCCAGCAGCTTAGACACAACAGGGGGAGTACGAGGCTACACCTTC. The chain uses TRBV5-1 and TRBJ1-2, with TRBD1 matching over 8 bases. The CDR3 length is 16 residues. CDR1 is SGHRS and CDR2 is YFSETQ in the germline V gene. J gave up 8 bases and V 2 bases, and 14 bases lay outside the gene matches.

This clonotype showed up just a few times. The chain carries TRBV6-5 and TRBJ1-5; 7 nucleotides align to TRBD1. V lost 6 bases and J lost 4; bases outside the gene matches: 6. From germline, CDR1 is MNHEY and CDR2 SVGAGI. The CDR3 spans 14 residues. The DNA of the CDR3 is TGTGCCAGCAGACCGACAGGGAAGAATCAGCCCCAGCATTTT. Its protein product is CASRPTGKNQPQHF.

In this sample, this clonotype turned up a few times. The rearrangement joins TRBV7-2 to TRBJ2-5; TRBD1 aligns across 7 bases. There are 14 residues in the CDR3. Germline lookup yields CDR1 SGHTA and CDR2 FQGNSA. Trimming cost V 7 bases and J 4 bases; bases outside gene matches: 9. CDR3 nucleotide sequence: TGTGCCAGCACAAGATCCCCAGGGGGAGAGACCCAGTACTTC. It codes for CASTRSPGGETQYF.

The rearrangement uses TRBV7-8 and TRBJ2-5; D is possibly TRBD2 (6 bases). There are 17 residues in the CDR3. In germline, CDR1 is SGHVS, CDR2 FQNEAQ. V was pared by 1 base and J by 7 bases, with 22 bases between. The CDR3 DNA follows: TGTGCCAGCAGCTTAGATCTACTAGCCCGCGGCGAAGGGACCCAGTACTTC. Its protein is CASSLDLLARGEGTQYF.

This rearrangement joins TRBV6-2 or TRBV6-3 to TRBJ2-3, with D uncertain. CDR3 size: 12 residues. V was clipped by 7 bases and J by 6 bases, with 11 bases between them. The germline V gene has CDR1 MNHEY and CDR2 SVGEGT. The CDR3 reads CASTYSLDTQYF. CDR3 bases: TGTGCCAGCACCTACTCTCTCGATACGCAGTATTTT.

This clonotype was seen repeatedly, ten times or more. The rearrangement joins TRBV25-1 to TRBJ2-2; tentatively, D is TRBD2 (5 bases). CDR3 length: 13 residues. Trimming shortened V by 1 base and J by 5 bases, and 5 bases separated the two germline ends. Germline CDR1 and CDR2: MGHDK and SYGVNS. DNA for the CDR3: TGTGCCAGCAGTGAATGGACTACCGGGGAGCTGTTTTTT. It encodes CASSEWTTGELFF.

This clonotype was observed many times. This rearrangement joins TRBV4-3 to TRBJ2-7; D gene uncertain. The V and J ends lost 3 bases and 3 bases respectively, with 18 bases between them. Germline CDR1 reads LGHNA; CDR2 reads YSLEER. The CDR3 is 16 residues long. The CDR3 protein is CASSHRRIESFYEQYV. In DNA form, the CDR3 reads TGCGCCAGCAGCCACCGCCGGATCGAGAGCTTCTACGAGCAGTACGTC.

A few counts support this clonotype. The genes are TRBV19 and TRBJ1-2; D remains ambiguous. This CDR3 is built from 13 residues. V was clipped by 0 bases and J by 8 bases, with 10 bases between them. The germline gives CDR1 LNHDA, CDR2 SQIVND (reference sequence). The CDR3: CASSIDRTRGYTF. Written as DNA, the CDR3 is TGTGCCAGTAGTATAGATCGGACGCGGGGCTACACCTTC.

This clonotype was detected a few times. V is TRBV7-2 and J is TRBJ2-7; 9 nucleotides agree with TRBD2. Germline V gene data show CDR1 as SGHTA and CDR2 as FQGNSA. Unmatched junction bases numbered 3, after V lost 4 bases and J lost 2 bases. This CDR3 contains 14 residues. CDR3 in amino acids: CASSYLAGPYEQYF. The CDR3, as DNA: TGTGCCAGCAGCTACCTAGCGGGGCCCTACGAGCAGTACTTC. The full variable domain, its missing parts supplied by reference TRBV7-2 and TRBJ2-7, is GAGVSQSPSNKVTEKGKDVELRCDPISGHTALYWYRQSLGQGLEFLIYFQGNSAPDKSGLPSDRFSAERTGGSVSTLTIQRTQQEDSAVYLCASSYLAGPYEQYFGPGTRLTVT.

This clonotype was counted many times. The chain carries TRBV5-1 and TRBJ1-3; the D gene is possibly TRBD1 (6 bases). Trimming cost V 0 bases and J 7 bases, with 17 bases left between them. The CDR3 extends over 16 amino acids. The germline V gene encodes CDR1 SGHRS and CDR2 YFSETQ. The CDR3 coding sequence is TGCGCCAGCAGCTTGGACGCAGGGACAACGGCGAACACCATATATTTT. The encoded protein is CASSLDAGTTANTIYF. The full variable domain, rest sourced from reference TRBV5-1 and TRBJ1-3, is KAGVTQTPRYLIKTRGQQVTLSCSPISGHRSVSWYQQTPGQGLQFLFEYFSETQRNKGNFPGRFSGRQFSNSRSEMNVSTLELGDSALYLCASSLDAGTTANTIYFGEGSWLTVV.

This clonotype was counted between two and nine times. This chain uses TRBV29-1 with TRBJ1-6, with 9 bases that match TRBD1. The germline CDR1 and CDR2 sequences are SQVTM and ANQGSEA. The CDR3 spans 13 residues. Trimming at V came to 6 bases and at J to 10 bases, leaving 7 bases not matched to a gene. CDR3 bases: TGCAGCGTCTGTGACAGGGGGGACTCACCCCTCCACTTT. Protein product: CSVCDRGDSPLHF. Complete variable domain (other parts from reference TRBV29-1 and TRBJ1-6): SAVISQKPSRDICQRGTSLTIQCQVDSQVTMMFWYRQQPGQSLTLIATANQGSEATYESGFVIDKFPISRPNLTFSTLTVSNMSPEDSSIYLCSVCDRGDSPLHFGNGTRLTVT.

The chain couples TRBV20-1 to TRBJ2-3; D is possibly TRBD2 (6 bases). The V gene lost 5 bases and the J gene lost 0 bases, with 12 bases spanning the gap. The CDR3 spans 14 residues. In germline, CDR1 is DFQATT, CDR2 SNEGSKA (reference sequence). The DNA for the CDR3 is TGCAGTGCTCCGCTAGCGACTAGCACAGATACGCAGTATTTT. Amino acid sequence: CSAPLATSTDTQYF.

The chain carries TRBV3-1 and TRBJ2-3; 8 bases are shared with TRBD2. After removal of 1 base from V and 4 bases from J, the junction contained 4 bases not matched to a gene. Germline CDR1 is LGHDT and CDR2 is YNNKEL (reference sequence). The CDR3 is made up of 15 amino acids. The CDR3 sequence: CASSQAGGPADTQYF. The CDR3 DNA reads TGTGCCAGCAGCCAAGCGGGGGGGCCTGCAGATACGCAGTATTTT.

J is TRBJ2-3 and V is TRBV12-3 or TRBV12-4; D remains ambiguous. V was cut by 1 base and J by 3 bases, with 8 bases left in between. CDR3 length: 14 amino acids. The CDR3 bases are TGTGCCAGCAGTTTAGACTACTTAACAGATACGCAGTATTTT. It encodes CASSLDYLTDTQYF.

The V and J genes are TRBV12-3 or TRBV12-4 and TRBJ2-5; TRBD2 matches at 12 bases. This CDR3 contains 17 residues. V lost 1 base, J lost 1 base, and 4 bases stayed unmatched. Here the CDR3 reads CASSLDLAGGSQETQYF. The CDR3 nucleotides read TGTGCCAGCAGTTTAGACCTAGCGGGGGGGTCCCAAGAGACCCAGTACTTC.

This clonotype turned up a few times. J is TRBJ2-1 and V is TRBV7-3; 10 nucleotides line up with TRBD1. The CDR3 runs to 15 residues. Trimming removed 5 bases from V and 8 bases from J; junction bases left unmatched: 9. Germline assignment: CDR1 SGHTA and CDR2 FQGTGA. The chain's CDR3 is CASSKTGQGSDEQFF. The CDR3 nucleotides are TGTGCCAGCAGCAAAACGGGACAGGGGTCTGATGAGCAGTTCTTC.

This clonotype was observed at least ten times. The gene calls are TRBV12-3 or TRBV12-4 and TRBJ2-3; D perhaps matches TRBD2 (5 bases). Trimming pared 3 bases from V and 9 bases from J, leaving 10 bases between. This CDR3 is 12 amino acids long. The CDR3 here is CASSFTGSTQYF. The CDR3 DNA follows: TGTGCCAGCAGTTTCACGGGGAGCACGCAGTATTTT.

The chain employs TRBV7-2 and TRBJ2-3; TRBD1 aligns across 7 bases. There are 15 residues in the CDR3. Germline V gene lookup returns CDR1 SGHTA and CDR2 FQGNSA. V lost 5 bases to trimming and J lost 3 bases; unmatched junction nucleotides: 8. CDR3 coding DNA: TGTGCCAGCAGCGGCCGGGACAGAGTGACAGATACGCAGTATTTT. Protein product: CASSGRDRVTDTQYF.

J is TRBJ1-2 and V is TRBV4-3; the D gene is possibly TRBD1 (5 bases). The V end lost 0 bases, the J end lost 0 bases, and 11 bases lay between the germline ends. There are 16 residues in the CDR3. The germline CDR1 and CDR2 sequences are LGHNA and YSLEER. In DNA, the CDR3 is TGCGCCAGCAGCCAAGATTGGACATCGGCTAACTATGGCTACACCTTC. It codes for CASSQDWTSANYGYTF.

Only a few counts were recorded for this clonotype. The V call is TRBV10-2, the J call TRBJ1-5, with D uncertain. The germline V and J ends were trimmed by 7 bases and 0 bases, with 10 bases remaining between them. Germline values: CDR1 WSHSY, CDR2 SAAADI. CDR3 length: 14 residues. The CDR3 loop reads CASNDGFSNQPQHF. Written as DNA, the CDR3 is TGCGCCAGCAACGACGGGTTTAGCAATCAGCCCCAGCATTTT.

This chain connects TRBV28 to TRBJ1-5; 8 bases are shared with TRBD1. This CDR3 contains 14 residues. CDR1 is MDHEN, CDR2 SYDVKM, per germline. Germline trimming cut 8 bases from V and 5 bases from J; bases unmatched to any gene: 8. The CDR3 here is CASGSGGPDQPQHF. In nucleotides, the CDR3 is TGTGCCAGCGGTTCAGGGGGCCCAGATCAGCCCCAGCATTTT.

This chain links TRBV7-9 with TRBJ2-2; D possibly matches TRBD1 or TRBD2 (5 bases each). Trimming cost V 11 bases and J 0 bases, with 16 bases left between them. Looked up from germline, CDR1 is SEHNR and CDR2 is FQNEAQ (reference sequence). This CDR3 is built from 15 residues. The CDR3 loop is CAATSGAANTGELFF. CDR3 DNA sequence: TGTGCCGCTACCTCCGGGGCCGCGAACACCGGGGAGCTGTTTTTT.